This T cell receptor (beta chain) was sequenced during a study of cytomegalovirus exposure and HLA in healthy donors. Study-wide points: Cytomegalovirus association was listed for 150 or so TCR beta chains. The dataset shows that most TCR sequences were rare, while some public TCRs occurred in many donors. In an earlier analysis, in some 540 donors, most V segments appeared productive either ~90% or ~30% of the time.

Details on this clone: Its antigen is not known.

Germline V gene data show CDR1 as SGHDT and CDR2 as YYEEEE. There are 14 residues in the CDR3. V gave up 2 bases and J gave up 4 bases, with 12 bases separating them. It was with 60 Vbeta and 13 Jbeta primers that the PCR ran. The assay was immunoSEQ multiplex PCR, and TCRdb's table has in-frame clones only and misses some. The repertoire holds hundreds of thousands of clones, with roughly 85% as singletons. The J gene is TRBJ1-2, the V gene TRBV5-6, with D tentatively TRBD1 (6 bases). The receptor comes from a girl aged 2 to 9 in good health and CMV-seronegative. Specimen: PBMCs. The CDR3 DNA is TGTGCCAGCAGCTTCGGGCAGGGGACCTATGGCTACACCTTC. This gives the protein CASSFGQGTYGYTF. Supplemented by reference TRBV5-6 and TRBJ1-2, the full variable domain reads DAGVTQSPTHLIKTRGQQVTLRCSPKSGHDTVSWYQQALGQGPQFIFQYYEEEERQRGNFPDRFSGHQFPNYSSELNVNALLLGDSALYLCASSFGQGTYGYTFGSGTRLTVV.